These 3 T cell receptor beta chains came from one sample sequenced in a study of human T cells and chemical hapten exposure. From the RACE reads, TCRdb called clonotypes with MiXCR, one entry per CDR3 protein. The table lists tens of thousands of distinct CDR3 sequences, about 5% of them singletons. Time point noted: patch test 3, about 24 weeks after DPC sensitization. Regarding treatment: therapeutic diphenylcyclopropenone sensitization with weekly scalp DPC. Sequencing used whole blood, obtained in connection with sensitization to the hapten diphenylcyclopropenone (DPC). These receptors originate from a man under 40 with alopecia areata. Some clones in this sample may be carry-over from other donors' samples.

The sample holds many counts of this clonotype. The genes are TRBV19 and TRBJ2-1; D is unresolved. Trimming took off 8 bases at V and 2 bases at J, with 10 bases between the two ends. Germline CDR1 reads LNHDA; CDR2 reads SQIVND (reference sequence). This CDR3 spans 13 amino acids. Here the CDR3 DNA reads TGTGCCAGTTCGAGTGGGGCCTACAATGAGCAGTTCTTC. Translating gives CASSSGAYNEQFF.

This clonotype was seen at least ten times. The rearrangement joins TRBV19 to TRBJ1-5; D is undetermined. Deletions cut 10 bases from V and 0 bases from J, with 19 bases between. CDR1 LNHDA and CDR2 SQIVND come from the germline V gene (reference sequence). The CDR3 consists of 16 residues. This CDR3 is CATSPPPIHSNQPQHF. In DNA form, the CDR3 reads TGTGCCACCTCACCCCCTCCTATCCATAGCAATCAGCCCCAGCATTTT.

The table lists this clonotype with many counts. A junction end diverges from the germline sequence, so it may reflect a read error. The rearrangement links TRBV2 to TRBJ2-5; maybe TRBD2 (6 bases). The CDR3 runs to 17 residues. The V gene's germline CDR1 is SNHLY and CDR2 FYNNEI. CDR3 residues: CASSEAWSAGGVEAQYF. CDR3 nucleotide sequence: TGTGCCAGCAGTGAAGCGTGGTCCGCCGGGGGAGTAGAGGCCCAGTACTTC.